This entry lists 9 T cell receptor beta chains sequenced from one sample in a study of shared clonotypes between healthy human individuals. This table comes from immunoSEQ multiplex PCR, and its TCRdb copy is limited to in-frame clones, with some not included. The repertoire includes 2 million to 2.5 million clones, 80% to 95% of them detected once, and 0.35% to 0.45% sits in the top ten. Sequenced input: naive CD4+ T cells from PBMCs. Subset reported: CD45RA+ positively selected. All receptors come from a man younger than 30 in good health. Some clones in this sample may be carry-over from other donors' samples.

The CDR3 region is CASSTGSGELFF. As DNA, the CDR3 is TGTGCCAGCAGTACCGGGAGCGGGGAGCTGTTTTTT. The J gene is TRBJ2-2, the V gene TRBV5-5, with D maybe TRBD2 (6 bases). The CDR3 is 12 residues long. The V end was cut by 5 bases, the J end by 7 bases, with 9 bases between. Germline V gene data show CDR1 as SGHKS and CDR2 as YYEKEE (reference sequence).

V usage is TRBV7-6 and J usage is TRBJ2-1, with D hard to call. Trimming removed 0 bases at V and 7 bases at J, with 16 bases between. The germline V gene encodes CDR1 SGHVS and CDR2 FNYEAQ. The CDR3 is 16 residues long. The CDR3 spells CASSLAGKKRRNEQFF. The CDR3 nucleotides read TGTGCCAGCAGCTTAGCGGGGAAAAAAAGAAGGAATGAGCAGTTCTTC.

The chain couples TRBV6-1 to TRBJ1-5; a possible D gene is TRBD1 (6 bases). V was shortened by 2 bases and J by 4 bases, with 9 bases between the two germline ends. This CDR3 contains 14 residues. CDR1 MNHNS and CDR2 SASEGT come from the germline V gene. CDR3 sequence: CASSELGGNQPQHF. CDR3 coding DNA: TGTGCCAGCAGTGAATTAGGGGGGAATCAGCCCCAGCATTTT.

The table lists this clone with a count of one. The rearrangement joins TRBV28 to TRBJ1-3; TRBD1 is a possible D gene (6 bases). This CDR3 spans 14 amino acids. V lost 6 bases, J lost 1 base, and 10 bases lay in between. Germline assignment: CDR1 MDHEN and CDR2 SYDVKM. CDR3 in DNA: TGTGCCAGCAGGTCACAGGGATCTGGAAACACCATATATTTT. Its translation is CASRSQGSGNTIYF.

This clone showed up just once. The genes are TRBV5-6 and TRBJ2-7, with D possibly matching TRBD1 (5 bases). Looked up from germline, CDR1 is SGHDT and CDR2 is YYEEEE. The V end lost 0 bases, the J end lost 0 bases, and 7 bases lay between the germline ends. The CDR3 extends over 14 amino acids. This CDR3 is CASSLAGRSYEQYF. The CDR3 nucleotides are TGTGCCAGCAGCTTGGCAGGGCGCTCCTACGAGCAGTACTTC.

This chain uses TRBV6-6 with TRBJ1-3; D perhaps matches TRBD1 (5 bases). The CDR3 runs 16 residues. The V and J ends lost 0 bases and 0 bases respectively, with 9 bases between them. Germline CDR1 is MNHNY and CDR2 is SVGAGI (reference sequence). CDR3 residues: CASSYSAGSSGNTIYF. DNA for the CDR3: TGTGCCAGCAGTTACTCGGCAGGGAGCTCTGGAAACACCATATATTTT.

In its sample, this clone was seen once. This chain uses TRBV18 with TRBJ2-7; 14 bases align to TRBD2. This CDR3 contains 17 residues. The junction had 4 bases not matched to a gene; V was cut back by 3 bases and J by 0 bases. Germline V gene data show CDR1 as KGHSH and CDR2 as LQKENI. The DNA for the CDR3 is TGTGCCAGCTCACCCCGGACTAGCGGGAGGACCTCCTACGAGCAGTACTTC. Amino acids: CASSPRTSGRTSYEQYF. The whole variable domain, filled in from reference TRBV18 and TRBJ2-7, reads NAGVMQNPRHLVRRRGQEARLRCSPMKGHSHVYWYRQLPEEGLKFMVYLQKENIIDESGMPKERFSAEFPKEGPSILRIQQVVRGDSAAYFCASSPRTSGRTSYEQYFGPGTRLTVT.

The J gene is TRBJ1-3, the V gene TRBV29-1, with unresolved D. This CDR3 has 12 residues. The germline gives CDR1 SQVTM, CDR2 ANQGSEA. V lost 3 bases, J lost 2 bases, and 5 bases lay in between. The CDR3 DNA reads TGCAGCGTTGAGCTGGCTGGAAACACCATATATTTT. Its protein is CSVELAGNTIYF.

J is TRBJ2-7 and V is TRBV6-4; D perhaps matches TRBD1 (6 bases). This CDR3 has 13 residues. The germline V gene has CDR1 MRHNA and CDR2 SNTAGT. The V gene lost 2 bases and the J gene lost 6 bases, with 11 bases spanning the gap. The CDR3 region has the DNA TGTGCCAGCAGTGACGAGACAGGAGGCGAGCAGTACTTC. It specifies CASSDETGGEQYF.